This T cell receptor (beta chain) was sequenced in a study of shared clonotypes between healthy human individuals. Only Caucasian adults living in Nashville, Tennessee made up the donor group. V shed 4 bases and J 0 bases; nucleotides not matched to a gene: 14. Per the germline V gene, CDR1 is SGHKS and CDR2 is YYEKEE (reference sequence). The CDR3 is made up of 19 amino acids. Generated by immunoSEQ multiplex PCR, the TCRdb table keeps only in-frame clones and is missing some. The sample lists about 470,000 clones, 70% to 80% occurring once. The sample was PBMCs. V is TRBV5-5 and J is TRBJ1-5, with 9 bases lining up with TRBD1. The clonotype comes from a woman aged 40 to 55 in good health. Some clones in this sample may be carry-over from other donors' samples. The CDR3 DNA sequence: TGTGCCAGCAGCCTCCTGCCGGGACAGGGTGGATTTAGCAATCAGCCCCAGCATTTT. Amino acids: CASSLLPGQGGFSNQPQHF.